This T cell receptor (beta chain) was found in a study of T-cell reconstitution after alpha-beta-depleted transplantation in children. This clonotype was observed at least ten times. Antigen unknown. Germline V gene sequence: CDR1 ENHRY, CDR2 SYGVKD. The CDR3 has 15 residues. The V gene end was trimmed by 4 bases and the J gene end by 3 bases; junction bases not matched to a gene: 5. General study results and limits: Diversity of TCRbeta at day 60 was high in some patients, arising from surviving recipient T cells and thymic progenitors.

Preparing the TCRbeta library involved the use of unique molecular identifiers. TCRdb reprocessed the PCR reads with MiXCR, giving one entry per CDR3 protein. The repertoire consists of about 290,000 distinct CDR3 sequences, with around a tenth occurring once and the leading ten covering 7% to 9.5%. This receptor was obtained from a boy younger than two with acute myeloid leukemia, due to receive a stem cell transplant. Here the sequenced sample was PBMCs, taken before TCRalphabeta/CD19-depleted stem cell transplant. This chain joins TRBV10-3 and TRBJ2-3; 9 bases line up with TRBD2. The CDR3 region is CAISVAGGQTDTQYF. CDR3 nucleotide sequence: TGTGCCATCAGTGTGGCGGGGGGGCAGACAGATACGCAGTATTTT.